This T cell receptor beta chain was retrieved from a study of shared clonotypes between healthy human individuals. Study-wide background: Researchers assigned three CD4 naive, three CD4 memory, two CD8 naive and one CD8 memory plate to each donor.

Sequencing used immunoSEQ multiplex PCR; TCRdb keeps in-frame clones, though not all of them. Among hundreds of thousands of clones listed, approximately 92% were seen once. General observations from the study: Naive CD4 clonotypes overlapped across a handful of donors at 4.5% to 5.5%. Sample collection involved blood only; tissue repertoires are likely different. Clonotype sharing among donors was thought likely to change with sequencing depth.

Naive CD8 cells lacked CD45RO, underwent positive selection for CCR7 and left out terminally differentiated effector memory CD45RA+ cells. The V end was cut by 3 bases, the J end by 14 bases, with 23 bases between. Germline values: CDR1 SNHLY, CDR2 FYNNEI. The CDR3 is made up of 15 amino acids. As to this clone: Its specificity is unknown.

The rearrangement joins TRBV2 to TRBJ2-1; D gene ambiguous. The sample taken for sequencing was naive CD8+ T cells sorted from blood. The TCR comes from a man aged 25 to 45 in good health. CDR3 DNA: TGTGCCAGCAGTGAGACCCTGCCCCTGGCTGGGTTTAAGTTCTTC. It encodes CASSETLPLAGFKFF. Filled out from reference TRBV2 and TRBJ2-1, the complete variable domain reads EPEVTQTPSHQVTQMGQEVILRCVPISNHLYFYWYRQILGQKVEFLVSFYNNEISEKSEIFDDQFSVERPDGSNFTLKIRSTKLEDSAMYFCASSETLPLAGFKFFGPGTRLTVL.